The 25 T cell receptor beta chains in this list originate from one sample, sequenced in a study of Graves' ophthalmopathy and Graves' hyperthyroidism (dated by TCRdb to between 2018 and 2020). Sequencing instrument: Illumina HiSeq 2000. For repertoire sequencing, TCR beta CDR3 regions were amplified from RNA transcripts. A first-round RT-PCR used HTBI primers with the Qiagen OneStep RT-PCR kit, followed by a second-round multiplex PCR, size selection and purification. Through fastp at Q25 and MiXCR, TCRdb rebuilt clones from the public reads, retaining in-frame beta chains. Each entry merges the rows of one CDR3 protein and shows their most common DNA and genes. The sample table shows over a million distinct CDR3 sequences, and approximately 35% are seen once. The top ten clonotypes cover 11% of the sample. Source material: peripheral blood or thyroid tissue (not recorded which). The receptors originated from an adult man with Graves' hyperthyroidism.

For this clonotype: A single base separates this from a much larger clone, so it may be a read error. This chain links TRBV5-1 with TRBJ2-7; a weak D match, TRBD2 (5 bases). The CDR3 contains 15 residues. The V end was cut by 7 bases, the J end by 0 bases, with 17 bases between. Germline values: CDR1 SGHRS, CDR2 YFSETQ. The DNA for the CDR3 is TGCGCCAGCGGCGTCACTAGTGTTCCCTCCTACGAGCAGTACTTC. It specifies CASGVTSVPSYEQYF.

Of note for this clonotype: A clone one base away is much larger, so this may be a read error. This chain links TRBV12-3 or TRBV12-4 with TRBJ1-2; D gene uncertain. The CDR3 extends over 13 amino acids. The CDR3 DNA follows: TGTGACAGCAGCAAAAGGGCCCACTATGGCTACACCTTC. It specifies CDSSKRAHYGYTF.

Regarding this clonotype: This may be a read error: a much more frequent sequence differs by one nucleotide. The chain joins TRBV10-3 to TRBJ2-7; possibly TRBD2 for D (5 bases). The CDR3 loop spans 12 amino acids. CDR1 ENHRY and CDR2 SYGVKD come from the germline V gene. CDR3 DNA: TGTGCCATCAGTGAGGGCGACTACGGGCAGTACTTC. This sequence encodes CAISEGDYGQYF.

The chain employs TRBV27 and TRBJ2-5; D is undetermined. The J call may not be correct, given that the DNA end is closer to TRBJ2-7. Germline CDR1 MNHEY, CDR2 SMNVEV (reference sequence). This CDR3 region has 12 residues. DNA for the CDR3: TGTGCCAGCACGAGTGGAAGTGGCGAGCAGTACTTC. Residues: CASTSGSGEQYF.

As for this clonotype: A clone one base away is much larger, so this may be a read error. The genes are TRBV12-3 or TRBV12-4 and TRBJ2-7, with D possibly matching TRBD1 (6 bases). V lost 9 bases, J lost 3 bases, and 15 bases lay in between. The CDR3 covers 13 residues. The CDR3, as DNA: TGTGCCAGAAGGTCCGGGACAAGCTACGAGCAGTACTTC. It codes for CARRSGTSYEQYF.

CDR3 sequence (DNA): TGCGCCAGCAGCTTGGAGGGGGTTGAGGGCTCTGGAAACACCATATATTTT. Its translation is CASSLEGVEGSGNTIYF. This sequence joins TRBV5-1 and TRBJ1-3, with D possibly being TRBD1 (6 bases). Trimming stripped 0 bases from V and 0 bases from J, with 13 bases between. This CDR3 comprises 17 residues. Germline V CDR1 and CDR2: SGHRS, YFSETQ.

In its sample, this clonotype was seen a few times. CDR3 amino acids: CASSNGGSYNSPLHF. For the CDR3, the DNA is TGTGCCAGCAGTAATGGAGGGTCCTATAATTCACCCCTCCACTTT. The genes are TRBV6-5 and TRBJ1-6; D unclear. The CDR3 loop spans 15 amino acids. Germline V gene sequence: CDR1 MNHEY, CDR2 SVGAGI. V shed 5 bases and J shed 1 base, with 9 bases lying between them.

The chain carries TRBV7-2 and TRBJ2-7; unclear D gene. In germline, CDR1 is SGHTA, CDR2 FQGNSA. CDR3 size: 13 residues. Trimming took off 8 bases at V and 6 bases at J, with 17 bases between the two ends. Here the CDR3 DNA reads TGTGCCAGCGGATCCGACCTGGGTTCCGAGCAGTACTTC. The encoded protein is CASGSDLGSEQYF. Using reference TRBV7-2 and TRBJ2-7 for the parts outside the CDR3, the full variable domain is GAGVSQSPSNKVTEKGKDVELRCDPISGHTALYWYRQSLGQGLEFLIYFQGNSAPDKSGLPSDRFSAERTGGSVSTLTIQRTQQEDSAVYLCASGSDLGSEQYFGPGTRLTVT.

A few counts support this clonotype. The chain joins TRBV9 to TRBJ2-7; TRBD1 matches 12 bases. CDR1 is SGDLS and CDR2 is YYNGEE in the germline V gene. This CDR3 contains 17 residues. V shed 0 bases and J 2 bases; nucleotides not matched to a gene: 6. The DNA of the CDR3 is TGTGCCAGCAGCGTAGCTAAGGGGACAGGGGGCCCCTACGAGCAGTACTTC. The encoded protein is CASSVAKGTGGPYEQYF.

V usage is TRBV29-1 and J usage is TRBJ2-7; D may be TRBD1 or TRBD2 (6 bases each). Germline assignment: CDR1 SQVTM and CDR2 ANQGSEA. This CDR3 is built from 14 residues. Trimming shortened V by 4 bases and J by 3 bases, and 16 bases separated the two germline ends. The CDR3 DNA reads as TGCAGCGTTGTAACAGGGAGGCAGTTCTACGAGCAGTACTTC. This gives the protein CSVVTGRQFYEQYF.

There are many counts of this clonotype. One end of the junction is discordant with germline, which a read error may explain. The chain couples TRBV14 to TRBJ2-7, with D unresolved. Germline CDR1 and CDR2: SGHDN and FVKESK. The CDR3 is made up of 14 amino acids. DNA of the CDR3: TGTGCCAGCAGCCAAGATCCAGGTTCCTACAAGCAGTACTTC. As protein: CASSQDPGSYKQYF.

The sample holds a few counts of this clonotype. This chain joins TRBV19 and TRBJ1-1; D is undetermined. The CDR3 runs to 13 residues. Germline V gives CDR1 LNHDA, CDR2 SQIVND (reference sequence). Trimming shortened V by 7 bases and J by 1 base, and 10 bases separated the two germline ends. The DNA for the CDR3 is TGTGCCAGTAAAATAACGGGGAACACTGAAGCTTTCTTT. This encodes CASKITGNTEAFF.

CDR3 region: CASSPSDRNQPQHF. The CDR3 DNA reads as TGTGCCAGCTCACCATCGGATCGCAATCAGCCCCAGCATTTT. This chain joins TRBV14 and TRBJ1-5; D gene ambiguous. The germline V and J ends were trimmed by 8 bases and 2 bases, with 13 bases remaining between them. The CDR3 spans 14 residues. In germline, CDR1 is SGHDN, CDR2 FVKESK.

In this sample, this clonotype turned up many times. This sequence joins TRBV19 and TRBJ2-5; 9 bases are shared with TRBD1. Germline-derived CDR1 and CDR2 are LNHDA and SQIVND (reference sequence). The CDR3 contains 15 residues. V lost 6 bases to trimming and J lost 3 bases; unmatched junction nucleotides: 8. The CDR3 sequence: CASSPGQGSEETQYF. CDR3 DNA sequence: TGTGCCAGTAGCCCTGGACAGGGGTCGGAAGAGACCCAGTACTTC. Drawing the rest from reference TRBV19 and TRBJ2-5, the complete variable domain is DGGITQSPKYLFRKEGQNVTLSCEQNLNHDAMYWYRQDPGQGLRLIYYSQIVNDFQKGDIAEGYSVSREKKESFPLTVTSAQKNPTAFYLCASSPGQGSEETQYFGPGTRLLVL.

This chain connects TRBV20-1 to TRBJ1-4, with 8 bases that match TRBD1. The junction had 12 bases not matched to a gene; V was cut back by 3 bases and J by 0 bases. In germline, CDR1 is DFQATT, CDR2 SNEGSKA (reference sequence). CDR3 size: 18 residues. CDR3 amino acids: CSASPLLGQGTTNEKLFF. DNA for the CDR3: TGCAGTGCTAGCCCGCTCTTAGGACAGGGCACAACTAATGAAAAACTGTTTTTT.

The chain joins TRBV12-3 or TRBV12-4 to TRBJ2-2; possibly TRBD1 for D (5 bases). Trimming pared 5 bases from V and 3 bases from J, leaving 10 bases between. This CDR3 is 14 amino acids long. The CDR3 DNA is TGTGCCAGCAGTCAGACAGCGTACACCGGGGAGCTGTTTTTT. Translation gives CASSQTAYTGELFF.

This clonotype has only a few counts. The CDR3 spells CSARTGAGNTIYF. The CDR3, as DNA: TGCAGTGCTAGGACAGGGGCTGGAAACACCATATATTTT. V and J are TRBV20-1 and TRBJ1-3; 8 positions match TRBD1. V lost 3 bases, J lost 2 bases, and 0 bases stayed unmatched. Germline V gene lookup returns CDR1 DFQATT and CDR2 SNEGSKA (reference sequence). The CDR3 is 13 residues long.

This clonotype has ten or more counts. CDR3 sequence: CASSLGDRRVGYTF. The CDR3 DNA is TGTGCCAGCAGCTTAGGAGACAGGCGGGTGGGCTACACCTTC. This rearrangement joins TRBV7-8 to TRBJ1-2; weak D call: TRBD1 (6 bases). Germline V CDR1 and CDR2: SGHVS, FQNEAQ. The CDR3 sequence is 14 residues long. The V end lost 1 base, the J end lost 8 bases, and 14 bases lay between the germline ends.

The chain carries TRBV18 and TRBJ1-1; D may be TRBD1 (5 bases). The V and J ends lost 11 bases and 3 bases respectively, with 19 bases between them. The germline gives CDR1 KGHSH, CDR2 LQKENI. The CDR3 consists of 14 residues. This CDR3 reads CAASRVEGDTEAFF. For the CDR3, the DNA is TGTGCCGCCTCGAGAGTCGAAGGGGACACTGAAGCTTTCTTT.

This clonotype was observed at least ten times. The V gene is TRBV11-2, the J gene TRBJ2-2, with D hard to call. With 3 bases removed from V and 5 bases from J, the gap between germline ends came to 7 bases. The germline CDR1 and CDR2 sequences are SGHAT and FQNNGV. This CDR3 spans 13 amino acids. CDR3 in amino acids: CASSLWGTGELFF. The CDR3 nucleotides read TGTGCCAGCAGCTTGTGGGGAACCGGGGAGCTGTTTTTT.

V usage is TRBV5-1 and J usage is TRBJ2-7; D unclear. V was cut by 6 bases and J by 0 bases, with 16 bases left in between. This CDR3 region has 15 residues. The V gene's germline CDR1 is SGHRS and CDR2 YFSETQ. The CDR3 DNA is TGCGCCAGCAAATTGGTGGCGGAGAGCTCCTACGAGCAGTACTTC. Translated, it gives CASKLVAESSYEQYF.

CDR3 residues: CASSSGTTGRHSNQPQHF. The CDR3 DNA is TGTGCCAGCAGCTCCGGGACCACAGGTCGTCATAGCAATCAGCCCCAGCATTTT. The chain has TRBV7-8 and TRBJ1-5; D perhaps matches TRBD1 (5 bases). The CDR3 loop spans 18 amino acids. Germline V gives CDR1 SGHVS, CDR2 FQNEAQ. V gave up 4 bases and J gave up 0 bases, with 19 bases separating them.

Only one count was recorded for this clonotype. The V gene is TRBV6-6, the J gene TRBJ1-1; D gene ambiguous. CDR1 is MNHNY and CDR2 is SVGAGI in the germline V gene (reference sequence). The CDR3 spans 16 residues. Trimming pared 0 bases from V and 4 bases from J, leaving 15 bases between. In nucleotides, the CDR3 is TGTGCCAGCAGTTACTCGAATGTGGTGGTGGCCACTGAAGCTTTCTTT. Its translation: CASSYSNVVVATEAFF.

A few counts support this clonotype. V gene TRBV7-2 combines with J gene TRBJ2-7, with 7 bases that match TRBD1. CDR3 length: 14 residues. The germline V gene has CDR1 SGHTA and CDR2 FQGNSA. Germline trimming cut 4 bases from V and 7 bases from J; bases unmatched to any gene: 10. As DNA, the CDR3 is TGTGCCAGCAGCTCCCGGACAGGCGCGCATGAGCAGTACTTC. Protein product: CASSSRTGAHEQYF.

This clonotype was recorded a few times. The V and J genes are TRBV9 and TRBJ2-5, with 8 bases lining up with TRBD1. V gave up 0 bases and J gave up 4 bases; unmatched junction bases: 2. Germline-derived CDR1 and CDR2 are SGDLS and YYNGEE. There are 14 residues in the CDR3. CDR3 bases: TGTGCCAGCAGCGTAGGAGACAGGGGAGAGACCCAGTACTTC. Translation gives CASSVGDRGETQYF.